One and the same sample provided the 7 T cell receptor beta chains below, sequenced in a study of OX40 agonist ivuxolimab in advanced cancers. Generated by immunoSEQ multiplex PCR, the TCRdb table keeps only in-frame clones and is missing some. The sample has 60,000 to 90,000 clones, 87% seen once. This material consisted of CD4+ or CD8+ T cells sorted from blood, taken in a trial of the OX40 agonist ivuxolimab. These receptors came from an adult with an advanced solid tumor such as melanoma, head and neck, liver or kidney cancer.

This chain uses TRBV28 with TRBJ1-2; the D gene is possibly TRBD1 (5 bases). The CDR3 loop spans 15 amino acids. V was clipped by 4 bases and J by 5 bases, with 17 bases between them. CDR1 MDHEN and CDR2 SYDVKM come from the germline V gene. This CDR3 reads CASSSGVVGLYGYTF. The CDR3 nucleotides read TGTGCCAGCAGTTCTGGGGTCGTGGGACTTTATGGCTACACCTTC.

The chain recombines TRBV10-2 with TRBJ2-1, with D unresolved. With 5 bases removed from V and 5 bases from J, the gap between germline ends came to 10 bases. CDR3 length: 13 amino acids. Germline V gene lookup returns CDR1 WSHSY and CDR2 SAAADI. For the CDR3, the DNA is TGCGCCAGCAGTAATAGGGTGGACAATGAGCAGTTCTTC. This sequence encodes CASSNRVDNEQFF.

The chain has TRBV5-1 and TRBJ1-2, with TRBD1 matching over 7 bases. Germline CDR1 is SGHRS and CDR2 is YFSETQ. With 0 bases clipped from V and 8 bases from J, the junction kept 16 bases outside the gene matches. The CDR3 has 17 residues. CDR3 amino acids: CASSLGQGGQRVGGYTF. For the CDR3, the DNA is TGCGCCAGCAGCTTGGGGCAAGGGGGCCAACGGGTAGGAGGCTACACCTTC.

CDR3: CASSLGPSNTGELFF. The CDR3 DNA sequence: TGTGCCAGCAGTTTAGGGCCGTCGAACACCGGGGAGCTGTTTTTT. This chain connects TRBV27 to TRBJ2-2; no definite D call. Germline V gives CDR1 MNHEY, CDR2 SMNVEV (reference sequence). This CDR3 comprises 15 residues. V was trimmed by 2 bases and J by 0 bases, leaving 7 bases between them.

The rearrangement uses TRBV5-1 and TRBJ2-7, with D tentatively TRBD1 (6 bases). Germline assignment: CDR1 SGHRS and CDR2 YFSETQ. The CDR3 contains 14 residues. V was shortened by 0 bases and J by 4 bases, with 11 bases between the two germline ends. CDR3 in DNA: TGCGCCAGCAGCTTGGGAGGGGGTTGGTACGAGCAGTACTTC. It encodes CASSLGGGWYEQYF.

The V and J genes are TRBV5-1 and TRBJ1-4; possibly TRBD1 for D (5 bases). Trimming took 4 bases from V and 4 from J, leaving 11 bases between them. The CDR3 is 14 amino acids. Germline V gene sequence: CDR1 SGHRS, CDR2 YFSETQ. In nucleotides, the CDR3 is TGCGCCAGCAGCCAGGACACCTTTAATGAAAAACTGTTTTTT. It yields the protein CASSQDTFNEKLFF.

This CDR3 is CASALSGHPSYEQYF. DNA of the CDR3: TGTGCCAGCGCGCTCTCGGGACACCCGTCCTACGAGCAGTACTTC. The V gene is TRBV6-5, the J gene TRBJ2-7; possibly TRBD1 for D (6 bases). The V end lost 8 bases, the J end lost 1 base, and 18 bases lay between the germline ends. Germline CDR1 is MNHEY and CDR2 is SVGAGI. The CDR3 length is 15 residues.